A single T cell receptor beta chain is shown here with its context. Its antigen is not identified. The CDR3 is made up of 16 amino acids. V was pared by 2 bases and J by 2 bases, with 15 bases between. Germline V gives CDR1 SSHAT, CDR2 FNYEAQ (reference sequence). The data derive from a study of graft-versus-host responses after intestinal transplantation. Study-level points and caveats: Early declines in HvG clones that occurred post-transplant were associated with peak circulating GvH clone levels. Detection of GvH clones occurred in recipient marrow, and some had their first appearance in ileum or blood.

Intraepithelial plus lamina propria lymphocytes were released by processing graft tissue. TCRdb's table, derived via immunoSEQ multiplex PCR, lists solely in-frame clones and lacks some. The sample carries approximately 15,000 clones, approximately 80% recorded once. This rearrangement joins TRBV7-7 to TRBJ2-5; D may be TRBD2 (6 bases). The source of this sequence is a human patient who received an intestinal transplant, so some T cells may come from the graft donor. The sample was ileum tissue, taken roughly 100 days after intestinal transplant. In DNA form, the CDR3 reads TGTGCCAGCAGCTTAATAGCGGAAACGGGACAAGAGACCCAGTACTTC. Protein: CASSLIAETGQETQYF.